In this sample, the clone carrying this T cell receptor (beta chain) turned up once. This entry is derived from a study of blood T cell repertoires in COVID-19. Study-wide context: There were acute and convalescent COVID-19 samples, and they came from the United States, Italy and Spain. Sample material is recorded as cDNA or gDNA derived from T cells, B-cell-depleted T cells, or PBMCs.

Original data processing: Estimation of nucleated cell counts was performed using reference gene primer amplification. Repertoires were generated with immunoSEQ multiplex PCR, while TCRdb's copy carries only in-frame clones and drops some. That table furnishes V, J and clone size, whereas the DNA furnished D and trimming. The table shows about 90,000 clones, with 60% to 80% occurring only once. Germline CDR1 reads MNHEY; CDR2 reads SVGEGT. CDR3 length equals 14 residues. Trimming pared 0 bases from V and 6 bases from J, leaving 8 bases between. This receptor was taken from a woman older than 75 with acute or convalescent COVID-19. Sequenced: peripheral blood. This sequence joins TRBV6-2 or TRBV6-3 and TRBJ2-2, with D perhaps matching TRBD1 (5 bases). CDR3 in DNA: TGTGCCAGCAGTTACTCACCCAGGGCCGGGGAGCTGTTTTTT. Translation gives CASSYSPRAGELFF.